The present entry profiles one TCR beta chain with its context. The antigen is not known. The record originates from a study of cytomegalovirus exposure and HLA in healthy donors. Study details: The 120 validation repertoires, a later analysis reported, used the same platform as the roughly 730 repertoires from the first cohort.

Study results and limitations: The CMV antigen specificity of a few CMV-associated chains was confirmed through in vitro analysis. Researchers counted about 150 TCR beta chains as cytomegalovirus-associated.

This CDR3 is built from 14 residues. Trimming took 7 bases from V and 2 from J; bases not matched to a gene: 8. Germline lookup yields CDR1 SNHLY and CDR2 FYNNEI. Method: immunoSEQ multiplex PCR; TCRdb's copy keeps in-frame clones and lacks some. The table includes around 200,000 clones, about 81% detected once. This TCR was sampled from a woman in her twenties or thirties in good health and CMV-seronegative. The chain uses TRBV2 and TRBJ2-7; 7 nucleotides line up with TRBD1. Specimen: PBMCs. In DNA, the CDR3 is TGTGCCAGCAAAAGGGAGCAGGGGGCCTACGAGCAGTACTTC. Translation gives CASKREQGAYEQYF.